The present T cell receptor (beta chain) was sequenced within a study of blood T cell repertoires in COVID-19. For the study at large: Samples taken during acute and convalescent COVID-19 were collected in the United States, Italy and Spain. Sample material is recorded as cDNA or gDNA derived from T cells, B-cell-depleted T cells, or PBMCs.

In the study's own analysis: Estimation of nucleated cell counts relied on the amplification of reference gene primers. TCRdb's table, derived via immunoSEQ multiplex PCR, lists solely in-frame clones and lacks some. That table is the source of V, J and clone size, and D and trimming were worked out from the DNA. The sample lists some 120,000 clones, almost 80% occurring once. CDR3 length: 15 residues. CDR1 and CDR2 from the germline V gene are SGHNT and YYREEE (reference sequence). Trimming left V 4 bases short and J 0 bases short, with 12 bases between. Specimen: peripheral blood. This clonotype was obtained from a human donor in a cohort sampled during active COVID-19. V and J are TRBV5-4 and TRBJ2-3; tentative D call: TRBD2 (6 bases). Here the CDR3 DNA reads TGTGCCAGCAGCCTGGGAGGCGGGAGCACAGATACGCAGTATTTT. Its protein product is CASSLGGGSTDTQYF.